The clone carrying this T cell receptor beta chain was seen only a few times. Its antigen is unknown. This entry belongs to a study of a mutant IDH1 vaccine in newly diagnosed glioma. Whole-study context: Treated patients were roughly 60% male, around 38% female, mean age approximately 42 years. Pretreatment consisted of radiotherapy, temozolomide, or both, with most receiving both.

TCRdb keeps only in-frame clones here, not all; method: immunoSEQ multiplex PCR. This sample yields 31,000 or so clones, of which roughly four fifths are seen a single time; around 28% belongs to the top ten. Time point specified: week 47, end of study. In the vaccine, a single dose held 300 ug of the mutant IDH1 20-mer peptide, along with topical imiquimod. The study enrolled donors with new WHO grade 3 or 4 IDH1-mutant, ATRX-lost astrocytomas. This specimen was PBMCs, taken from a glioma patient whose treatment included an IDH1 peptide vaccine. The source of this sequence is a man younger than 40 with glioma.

The CDR3, as DNA: TGTGCCAGCAGCTTGCCAGACTCCTACGAGCAGTACTTC. Protein: CASSLPDSYEQYF. The V gene is TRBV5-5, the J gene TRBJ2-7; D call uncertain. Trimming cost V 1 base and J 0 bases, with 5 bases left between them. CDR1 and CDR2 from the germline V gene are SGHKS and YYEKEE (reference sequence). The CDR3 consists of 13 residues.